This record looks at one TCR beta chain sequence and its context. The record originates from a study of blood T cell repertoires in COVID-19. Source study methods: Nucleated cell number was recorded as an estimate derived from reference gene primer amplification. The data were produced by immunoSEQ multiplex PCR, yet TCRdb's version contains in-frame clones alone and is incomplete. V, J and clone size were drawn from that table, and D and trimming were deduced from the DNA. Counted here are under 300,000 clones, roughly 85% occurring once; the ten biggest clones make up about 14%. This CDR3 is built from 15 residues. The germline CDR1 and CDR2 sequences are SGDLS and YYNGEE. J was trimmed by 7 bases and V by 3 bases; bases with no gene match: 10.

The V gene is TRBV9, the J gene TRBJ1-5; the match to TRBD1 covers 7 bases. Input material: peripheral blood. The sequence derives from a human donor in a cohort sampled during active COVID-19. Here the CDR3 reads CASSATEGAGQPQHF. The CDR3 DNA reads TGTGCCAGCAGCGCCACCGAGGGGGCTGGGCAGCCCCAGCATTTT.